The T cell receptor beta chain under discussion was sequenced for a study of blood T cells in healthy people across ages. Study outcomes and limitations: Strong correlation linked observed beta diversity and percent naive T cells. Unsorted PBMCs ruled out conclusive naive versus antigen-experienced comparison.

Germline V CDR1 and CDR2: DFQATT, SNEGSKA (reference sequence). CDR3 size: 16 residues. Trimming shortened V by 6 bases and J by 3 bases, and 18 bases separated the two germline ends. In its sample, this clonotype was seen a few times. What it binds is unknown. Next came a second PCR, run for 7 to 11 cycles, which used a sample-barcoded 5' primer along with a J-beta primer mix. All samples gave at least 3 million CDR3-containing paired-end reads. TCRdb re-analysed the 5' RACE reads in MiXCR, keeping a single row per CDR3 protein. The table lists over a million distinct CDR3 sequences, around 40% of them singletons.

The chain carries TRBV20-1 and TRBJ1-6; D remains unclear. The sequenced material came from blood. The TCR originated in a woman aged 18 to 35 in good health. The CDR3: CSATMGISDYNSPLHF. The CDR3, as DNA: TGCAGTGCCACCATGGGGATCTCAGACTATAATTCACCCCTCCACTTT.